A selection of T cell receptor beta chains follows, all from one sample in a study of blood T cell repertoires in COVID-19. TCRdb's table, derived via immunoSEQ multiplex PCR, lists solely in-frame clones and lacks some. The sample has 100,000 to 150,000 clones, around 80% seen once; the top ten hold 3.5% to 4.5%. Input material: peripheral blood. Every receptor here comes from a woman aged 45-65 years with acute or convalescent COVID-19. Each CDR3 is given with its conserved first and last residue. The order of the fields is CDR3 protein, CDR3 DNA, J gene, V gene, clone size, D gene. D genes are given only for firm matches. Clone size is stated in some rows and not others, as once, few, many or a class when expanded.

CASSPVRGRAYEQYF	TGTGCCAGCAGTCCCGTTCGGGGGAGGGCCTACGAGCAGTACTTC	TRBJ2-7	TRBV11-2	few	TRBD2
CASTGDGKETQYF	TGTGCCAGTACGGGGGACGGAAAAGAGACCCAGTACTTC	TRBJ2-5	TRBV19	NA	NA
CASGFRNTGELFF	TGTGCCAGCGGCTTTCGGAACACCGGGGAGCTGTTTTTT	TRBJ2-2	TRBV2	NA	NA
CASSVQGLDTEAFF	TGTGCCAGCAGCGTACAGGGGCTTGACACTGAAGCTTTCTTT	TRBJ1-1	TRBV7-2	NA	TRBD1
CATRRDSMNTEAFF	TGTGCCACCCGACGGGACTCAATGAACACTGAAGCTTTCTTT	TRBJ1-1	TRBV19	NA	NA
CASSRSYRGRGNTIYF	TGTGCCAGCAGCCGATCTTACAGGGGTCGTGGAAACACCATATATTTT	TRBJ1-3	TRBV3-1/TRBV3-2	NA	TRBD1
CASSRGTSGTDTQYF	TGTGCCAGCAGCCGCGGGACTAGCGGGACAGATACGCAGTATTTT	TRBJ2-3	TRBV7-3	NA	TRBD2
CASSLLSGPQETQYF	TGTGCCAGCAGCTTATTGTCAGGGCCCCAAGAGACCCAGTACTTC	TRBJ2-5	TRBV7-6	NA	NA
CASRAGTAVIVTQYF	TGTGCCAGCAGAGCCGGGACTGCCGTTATCGTTACGCAGTATTTT	TRBJ2-3	TRBV2	NA	NA
CASNWGGVSNEQFF	TGTGCCAGCAACTGGGGCGGGGTATCCAATGAGCAGTTCTTC	TRBJ2-1	TRBV7-2	NA	NA
CATSEKRGLFQPQHF	TGTGCCACCAGCGAGAAAAGAGGTCTTTTTCAGCCCCAGCATTTT	TRBJ1-5	TRBV15	NA	NA
CASSRDRAETQYF	TGTGCCAGCTCACGTGACAGGGCAGAGACCCAGTACTTC	TRBJ2-5	TRBV18	NA	TRBD1
CASSVVGDSYEQYF	TGTGCCAGCAGCGTAGTAGGGGACTCCTACGAGCAGTACTTC	TRBJ2-7	TRBV9	NA	NA
CASSPPSRGDTEAFF	TGTGCCAGCAGTCCTCCTTCCAGGGGGGACACTGAAGCTTTCTTT	TRBJ1-1	TRBV6-8	NA	TRBD1
CASSAPGTGSYEQYF	TGTGCCAGCAGTGCCCCCGGGACAGGTTCCTACGAGCAGTACTTC	TRBJ2-7	TRBV2	NA	TRBD1
CASSAHTDSGNTIYF	TGTGCCAGCTCAGCACACACAGACTCTGGAAACACCATATATTTT	TRBJ1-3	TRBV18	NA	NA
CATSDSRLAGYNEQFF	TGTGCCACCAGTGACTCTAGACTAGCGGGATACAATGAGCAGTTCTTC	TRBJ2-1	TRBV24-1	NA	TRBD2
CASSQVQGYEQYF	TGTGCCAGCAGCCAAGTTCAGGGTTACGAGCAGTACTTC	TRBJ2-7	TRBV3-1/TRBV3-2	NA	NA
CASSYSGVGYNEQFF	TGTGCCAGCAGTTACTCGGGAGTAGGCTACAATGAGCAGTTCTTC	TRBJ2-1	TRBV6-5	NA	NA
CASSPSPVEPQHF	TGCGCCAGCAGCCCATCCCCCGTAGAGCCCCAGCATTTT	TRBJ1-5	TRBV4-1	NA	NA
CASRSGQGNSPLHF	TGTGCCAGCAGATCGGGACAGGGTAATTCACCCCTCCACTTT	TRBJ1-6	TRBV6-5	NA	TRBD1
CASSQAGQINEKLFF	TGCGCCAGCAGCCAAGCGGGACAGATTAATGAAAAACTGTTTTTT	TRBJ1-4	TRBV4-1	NA	TRBD1
CASSWDGTSGPYEQYF	TGTGCCAGCAGTTGGGATGGGACTAGCGGCCCCTACGAGCAGTACTTC	TRBJ2-7	TRBV27	NA	TRBD2
CASSLAASASTDTQYF	TGTGCCAGCAGCTTAGCAGCTAGCGCCTCCACAGATACGCAGTATTTT	TRBJ2-3	TRBV7-2	NA	NA
CASSSGTYSNQPQHF	TGTGCCAGCAGCTCCGGGACTTATAGCAATCAGCCCCAGCATTTT	TRBJ1-5	TRBV7-8	once	NA
CASRGGVSGANVLTF	TGTGCCAGCAGGGGGGGGGTCTCTGGGGCCAACGTCCTGACTTTC	TRBJ2-6	TRBV6-5	NA	TRBD2
CASSQFTGEINSPLHF	TGTGCCAGCAGCCAATTTACAGGGGAGATTAATTCACCCCTCCACTTT	TRBJ1-6	TRBV4-2	few	TRBD1
CATRGSTSGNTIYF	TGTGCCACCCGGGGGTCCACCTCTGGAAACACCATATATTTT	TRBJ1-3	TRBV28	NA	NA
CASSLILAGGPRRYNEQFF	TGTGCCAGCAGTTTAATCCTAGCGGGAGGGCCGAGACGCTACAATGAGCAGTTCTTC	TRBJ2-1	TRBV28	NA	TRBD2
CASSLAPYNEQFF	TGTGCCAGCAGCTTGGCCCCGTACAATGAGCAGTTCTTC	TRBJ2-1	TRBV5-4	NA	NA
CASSVAGLAFTGELFF	TGTGCCAGCAGCGTAGCGGGACTAGCGTTCACCGGGGAGCTGTTTTTT	TRBJ2-2	TRBV9	NA	TRBD2
CASSPLAGGPYTQYF	TGTGCCAGTAGCCCGCTAGCGGGAGGGCCATATACGCAGTATTTT	TRBJ2-3	TRBV19	NA	TRBD2
CATLETGEETQYF	TGTGCCACCCTAGAGACAGGGGAAGAGACCCAGTACTTC	TRBJ2-5	TRBV10-3	NA	TRBD1
CASRTLAIPHNEQFF	TGTGCCAGCAGAACCCTAGCGATACCCCACAATGAGCAGTTCTTC	TRBJ2-1	TRBV6-5	NA	NA
CASAQGGSNQPQHF	TGTGCCAGCGCCCAGGGTGGGAGCAATCAGCCCCAGCATTTT	TRBJ1-5	TRBV2	NA	NA
CAAKEDRPNTEAFF	TGTGCAGCCAAGGAGGATAGACCGAACACTGAAGCTTTCTTT	TRBJ1-1	TRBV2	few	NA
CASSDRHGSGVREQYF	TGTGCCAGCAGTGACCGACACGGTAGCGGCGTGCGGGAACAGTACTTC	TRBJ2-7	TRBV2	NA	NA